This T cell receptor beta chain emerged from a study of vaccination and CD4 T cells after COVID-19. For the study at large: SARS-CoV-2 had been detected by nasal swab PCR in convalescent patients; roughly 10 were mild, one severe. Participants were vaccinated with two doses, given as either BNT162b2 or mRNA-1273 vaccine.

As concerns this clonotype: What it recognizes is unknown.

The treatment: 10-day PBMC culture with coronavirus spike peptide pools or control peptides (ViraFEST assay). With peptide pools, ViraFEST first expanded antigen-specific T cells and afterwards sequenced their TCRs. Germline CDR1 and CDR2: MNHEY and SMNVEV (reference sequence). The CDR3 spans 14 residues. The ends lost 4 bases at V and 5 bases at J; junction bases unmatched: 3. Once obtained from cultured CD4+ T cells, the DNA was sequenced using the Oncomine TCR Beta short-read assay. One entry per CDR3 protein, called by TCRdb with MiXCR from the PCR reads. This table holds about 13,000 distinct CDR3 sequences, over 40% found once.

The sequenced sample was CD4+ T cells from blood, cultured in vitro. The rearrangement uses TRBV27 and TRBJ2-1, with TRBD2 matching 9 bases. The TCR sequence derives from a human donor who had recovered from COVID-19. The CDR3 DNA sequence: TGTGCCAGCAGTTCGCTAGCGGGGAACAATGAGCAGTTCTTC. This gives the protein CASSSLAGNNEQFF.